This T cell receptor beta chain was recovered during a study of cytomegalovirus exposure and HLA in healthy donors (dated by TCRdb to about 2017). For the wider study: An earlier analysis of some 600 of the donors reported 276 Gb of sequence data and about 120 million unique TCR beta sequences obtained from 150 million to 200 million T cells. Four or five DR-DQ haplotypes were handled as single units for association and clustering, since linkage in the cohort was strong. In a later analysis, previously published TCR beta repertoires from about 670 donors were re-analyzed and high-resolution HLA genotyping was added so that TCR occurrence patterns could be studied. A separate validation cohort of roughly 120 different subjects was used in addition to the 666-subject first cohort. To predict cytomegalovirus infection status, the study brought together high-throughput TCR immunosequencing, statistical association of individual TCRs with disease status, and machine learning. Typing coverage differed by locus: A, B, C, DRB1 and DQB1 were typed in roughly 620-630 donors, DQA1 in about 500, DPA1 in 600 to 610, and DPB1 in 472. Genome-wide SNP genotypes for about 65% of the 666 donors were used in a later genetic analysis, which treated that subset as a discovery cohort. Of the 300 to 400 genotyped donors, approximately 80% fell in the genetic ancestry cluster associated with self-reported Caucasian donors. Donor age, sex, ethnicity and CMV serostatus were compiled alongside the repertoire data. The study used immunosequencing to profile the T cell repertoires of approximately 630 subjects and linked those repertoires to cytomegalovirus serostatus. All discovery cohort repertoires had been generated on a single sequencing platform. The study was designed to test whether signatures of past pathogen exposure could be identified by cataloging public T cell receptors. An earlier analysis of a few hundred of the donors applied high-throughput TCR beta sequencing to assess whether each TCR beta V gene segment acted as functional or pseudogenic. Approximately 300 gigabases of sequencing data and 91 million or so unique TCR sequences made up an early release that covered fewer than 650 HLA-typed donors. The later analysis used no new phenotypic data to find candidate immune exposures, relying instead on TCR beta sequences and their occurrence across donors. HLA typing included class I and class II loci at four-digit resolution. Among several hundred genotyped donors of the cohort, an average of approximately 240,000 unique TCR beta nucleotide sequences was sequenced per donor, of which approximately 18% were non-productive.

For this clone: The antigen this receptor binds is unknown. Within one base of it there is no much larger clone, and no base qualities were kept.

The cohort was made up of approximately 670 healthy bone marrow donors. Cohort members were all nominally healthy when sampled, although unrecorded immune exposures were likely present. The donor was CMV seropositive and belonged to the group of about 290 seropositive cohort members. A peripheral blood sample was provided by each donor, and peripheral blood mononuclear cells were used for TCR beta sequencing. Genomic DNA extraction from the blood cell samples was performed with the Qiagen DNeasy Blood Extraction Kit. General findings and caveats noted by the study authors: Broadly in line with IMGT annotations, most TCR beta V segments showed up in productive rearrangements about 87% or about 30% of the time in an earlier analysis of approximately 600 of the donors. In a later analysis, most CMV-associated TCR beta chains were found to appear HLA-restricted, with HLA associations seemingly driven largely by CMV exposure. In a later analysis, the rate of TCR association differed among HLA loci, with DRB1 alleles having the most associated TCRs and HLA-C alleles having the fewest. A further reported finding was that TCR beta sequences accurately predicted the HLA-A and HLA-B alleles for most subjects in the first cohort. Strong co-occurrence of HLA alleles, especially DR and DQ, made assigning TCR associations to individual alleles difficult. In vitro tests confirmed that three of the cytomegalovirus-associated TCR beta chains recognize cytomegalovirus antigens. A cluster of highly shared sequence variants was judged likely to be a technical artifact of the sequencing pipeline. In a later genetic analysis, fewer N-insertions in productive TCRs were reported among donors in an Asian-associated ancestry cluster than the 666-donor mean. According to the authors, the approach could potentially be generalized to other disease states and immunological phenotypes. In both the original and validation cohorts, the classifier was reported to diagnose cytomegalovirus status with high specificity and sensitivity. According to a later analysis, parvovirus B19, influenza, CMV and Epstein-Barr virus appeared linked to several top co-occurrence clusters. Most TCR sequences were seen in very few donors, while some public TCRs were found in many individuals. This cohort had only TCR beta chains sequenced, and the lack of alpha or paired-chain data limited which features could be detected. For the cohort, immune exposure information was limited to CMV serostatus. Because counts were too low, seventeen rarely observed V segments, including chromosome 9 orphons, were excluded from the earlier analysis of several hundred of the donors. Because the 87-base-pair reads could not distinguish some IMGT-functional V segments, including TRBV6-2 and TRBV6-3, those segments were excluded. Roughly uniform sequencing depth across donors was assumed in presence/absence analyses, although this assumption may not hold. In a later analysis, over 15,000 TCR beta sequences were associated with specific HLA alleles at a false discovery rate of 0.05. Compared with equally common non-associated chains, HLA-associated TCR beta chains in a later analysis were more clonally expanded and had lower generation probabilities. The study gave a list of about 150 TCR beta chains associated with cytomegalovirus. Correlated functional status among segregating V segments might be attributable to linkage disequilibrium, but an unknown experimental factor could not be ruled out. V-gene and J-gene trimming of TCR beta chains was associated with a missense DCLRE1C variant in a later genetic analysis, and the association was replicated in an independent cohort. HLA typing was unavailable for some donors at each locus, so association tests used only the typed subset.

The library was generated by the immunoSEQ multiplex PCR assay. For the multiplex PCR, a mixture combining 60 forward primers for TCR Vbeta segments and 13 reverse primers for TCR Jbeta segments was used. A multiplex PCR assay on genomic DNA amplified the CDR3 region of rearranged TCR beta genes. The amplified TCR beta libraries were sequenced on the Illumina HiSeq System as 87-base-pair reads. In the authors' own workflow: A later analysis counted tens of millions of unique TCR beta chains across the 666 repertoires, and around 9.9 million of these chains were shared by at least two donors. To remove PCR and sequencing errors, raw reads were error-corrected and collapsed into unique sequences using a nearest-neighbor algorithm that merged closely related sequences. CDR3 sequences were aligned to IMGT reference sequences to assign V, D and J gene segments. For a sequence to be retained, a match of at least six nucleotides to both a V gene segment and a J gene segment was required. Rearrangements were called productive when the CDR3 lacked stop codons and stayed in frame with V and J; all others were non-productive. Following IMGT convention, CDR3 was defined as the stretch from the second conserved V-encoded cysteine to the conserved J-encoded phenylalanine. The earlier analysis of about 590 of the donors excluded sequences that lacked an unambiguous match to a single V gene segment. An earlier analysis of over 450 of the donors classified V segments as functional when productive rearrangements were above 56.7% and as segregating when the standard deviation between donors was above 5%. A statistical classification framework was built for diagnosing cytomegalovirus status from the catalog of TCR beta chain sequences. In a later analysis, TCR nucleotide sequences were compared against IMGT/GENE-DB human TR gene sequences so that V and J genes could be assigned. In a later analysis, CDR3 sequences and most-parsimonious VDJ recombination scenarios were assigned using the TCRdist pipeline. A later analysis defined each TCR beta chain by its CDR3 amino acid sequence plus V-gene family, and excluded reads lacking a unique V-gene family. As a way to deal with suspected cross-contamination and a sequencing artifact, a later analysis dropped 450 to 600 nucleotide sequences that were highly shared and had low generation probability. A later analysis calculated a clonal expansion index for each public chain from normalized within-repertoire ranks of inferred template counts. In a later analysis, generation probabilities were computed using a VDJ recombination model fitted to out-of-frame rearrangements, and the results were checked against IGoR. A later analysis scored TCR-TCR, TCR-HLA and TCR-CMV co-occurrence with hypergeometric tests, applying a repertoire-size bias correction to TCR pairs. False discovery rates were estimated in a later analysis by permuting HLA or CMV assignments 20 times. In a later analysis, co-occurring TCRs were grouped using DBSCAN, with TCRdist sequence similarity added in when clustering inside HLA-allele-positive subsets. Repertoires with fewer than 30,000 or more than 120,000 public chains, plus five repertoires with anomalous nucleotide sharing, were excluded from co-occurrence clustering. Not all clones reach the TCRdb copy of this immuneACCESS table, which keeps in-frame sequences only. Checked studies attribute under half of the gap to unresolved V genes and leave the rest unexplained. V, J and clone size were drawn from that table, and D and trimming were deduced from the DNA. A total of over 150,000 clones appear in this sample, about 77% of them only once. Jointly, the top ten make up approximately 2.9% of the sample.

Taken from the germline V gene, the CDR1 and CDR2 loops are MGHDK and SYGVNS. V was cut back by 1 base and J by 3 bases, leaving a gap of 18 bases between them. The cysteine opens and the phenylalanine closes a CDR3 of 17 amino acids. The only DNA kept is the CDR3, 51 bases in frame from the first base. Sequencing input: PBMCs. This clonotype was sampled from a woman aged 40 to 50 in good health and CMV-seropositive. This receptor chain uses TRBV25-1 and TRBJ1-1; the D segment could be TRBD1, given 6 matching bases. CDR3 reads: CASSESLKGGADTEAFF. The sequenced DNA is TGTGCCAGCAGTGAATCCCTAAAAGGGGGGGCGGACACTGAAGCTTTCTTT.